This section outlines one T cell receptor (beta chain) sequence together with its context. No antigen is known for it. TCRdb ran MiXCR on the RT-PCR reads and lists one entry per CDR3 protein. The table has approximately 500,000 distinct CDR3 sequences, 13% seen once. The germline CDR1 and CDR2 sequences are KGHSH and LQKENI. The CDR3 has 13 amino acids. V lost 2 bases and J 5 bases, leaving 7 bases between the germline ends. This entry is derived from a study of response to subunit inactivated influenza vaccine. Findings and caveats of the study: A suggestion made by the authors is that each seasonal influenza vaccination recruits few new T cells.

The source material was PBMCs from blood, sampled roughly 45 days after vaccination. The origin of this receptor is a man aged 45 to 65 who received an inactivated influenza vaccine. The chain is built from TRBV18 and TRBJ2-1; D unresolved. This CDR3 reads CASSPDGNNEQFF. The CDR3, as DNA: TGTGCCAGCTCACCAGACGGAAACAATGAGCAGTTCTTC.